One T cell receptor (beta chain) is described in this entry. This specimen comes from a study of identical twins. TCRdb reprocessed the 5' RACE reads with MiXCR, giving one entry per CDR3 protein. The top ten clones hold approximately 14% of a sample with about 790,000 distinct CDR3 sequences, approximately 18% of them seen once. Germline CDR1 reads SGHTA; CDR2 reads FQGNSA. Trimming took 1 base from V and 6 from J, leaving 13 bases between them. The CDR3 spans 15 residues. These same records also appear under a second study, on T cells expressing NK-cell markers.

The V gene is TRBV7-2, the J gene TRBJ2-1; possibly TRBD1 for D (5 bases). The sample was PBMCs. This TCR derives from a woman aged 18 to 35 in good health. The CDR3 loop reads CASSLVSHRGNEQFF. The DNA for the CDR3 is TGTGCCAGCAGCTTAGTATCCCATAGGGGCAATGAGCAGTTCTTC.